This entry is about one TCR beta chain. In the source study's methods: Amplification from reference gene primers served as the basis for estimated nucleated cell counts. Sequencing was performed with immunoSEQ multiplex PCR; in TCRdb, only in-frame clones are kept and a portion is missing. The V and J calls and clone size come from that table; D and trimming were worked out from the DNA. The table shows 250,000 or so clones, with 80% to 90% occurring only once. This entry comes from a study of blood T cell repertoires in COVID-19. Looking at the study overall: Both acute and convalescent COVID-19 samples were obtained from the United States, Italy and Spain. Sample material is recorded as cDNA or gDNA derived from T cells, B-cell-depleted T cells, or PBMCs.

The ends lost 5 bases at V and 5 bases at J; junction bases unmatched: 9. Germline CDR1 reads MDHEN; CDR2 reads SYDVKM. The CDR3 contains 15 residues. The sequenced material came from peripheral blood. The chain links TRBV28 to TRBJ1-1, with 9 positions matching TRBD1. The TCR originated in a woman aged 25 to 39 with active or convalescent COVID-19. Here the CDR3 DNA reads TGTGCCAGCAGTGGTCCCGGGACAGGGAAAACTGAAGCTTTCTTT. Encoded protein: CASSGPGTGKTEAFF.